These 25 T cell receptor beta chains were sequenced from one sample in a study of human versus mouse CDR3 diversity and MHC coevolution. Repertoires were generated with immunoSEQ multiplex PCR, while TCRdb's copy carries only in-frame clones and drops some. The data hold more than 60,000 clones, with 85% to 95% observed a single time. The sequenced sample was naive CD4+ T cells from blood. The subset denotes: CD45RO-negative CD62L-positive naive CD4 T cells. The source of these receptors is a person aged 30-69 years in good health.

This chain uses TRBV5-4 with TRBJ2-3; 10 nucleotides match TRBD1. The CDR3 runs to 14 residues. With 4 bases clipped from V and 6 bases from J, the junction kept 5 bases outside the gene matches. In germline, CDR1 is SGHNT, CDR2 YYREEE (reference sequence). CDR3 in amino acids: CASSLDRGEDTQYF. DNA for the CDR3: TGTGCCAGCAGCCTGGACAGGGGGGAGGATACGCAGTATTTT.

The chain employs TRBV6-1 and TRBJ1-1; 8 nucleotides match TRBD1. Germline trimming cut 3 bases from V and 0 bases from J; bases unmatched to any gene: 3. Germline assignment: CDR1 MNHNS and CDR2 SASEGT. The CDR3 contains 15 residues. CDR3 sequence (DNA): TGTGCCAGCAGTGATACAGGGGGATTGAACACTGAAGCTTTCTTT. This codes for CASSDTGGLNTEAFF.

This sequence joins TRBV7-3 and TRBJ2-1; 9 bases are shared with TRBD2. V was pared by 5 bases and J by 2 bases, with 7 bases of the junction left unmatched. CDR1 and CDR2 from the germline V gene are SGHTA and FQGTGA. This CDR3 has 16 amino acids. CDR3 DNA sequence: TGTGCCAGCAGCCCGAGTCGACTAGCGGCCTACAATGAGCAGTTCTTC. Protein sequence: CASSPSRLAAYNEQFF. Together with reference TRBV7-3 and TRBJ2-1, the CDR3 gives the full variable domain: GAGVSQTPSNKVTEKGKYVELRCDPISGHTALYWYRQSLGQGPEFLIYFQGTGAADDSGLPNDRFFAVRPEGSVSTLKIQRTERGDSAVYLCASSPSRLAAYNEQFFGPGTRLTVL.

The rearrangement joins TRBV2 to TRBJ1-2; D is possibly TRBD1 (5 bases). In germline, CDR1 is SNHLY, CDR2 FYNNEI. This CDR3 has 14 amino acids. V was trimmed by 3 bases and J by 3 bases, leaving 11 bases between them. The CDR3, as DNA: TGTGCCAGCAGTGAGGTTCGGGGGGACTATGGCTACACCTTC. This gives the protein CASSEVRGDYGYTF.

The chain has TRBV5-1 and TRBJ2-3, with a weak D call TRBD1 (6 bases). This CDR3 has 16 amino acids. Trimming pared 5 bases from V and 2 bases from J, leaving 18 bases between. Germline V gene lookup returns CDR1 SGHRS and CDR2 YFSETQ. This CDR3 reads CASSRPGTRATDTQYF. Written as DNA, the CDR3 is TGCGCCAGCAGTCGTCCCGGGACAAGGGCCACAGATACGCAGTATTTT.

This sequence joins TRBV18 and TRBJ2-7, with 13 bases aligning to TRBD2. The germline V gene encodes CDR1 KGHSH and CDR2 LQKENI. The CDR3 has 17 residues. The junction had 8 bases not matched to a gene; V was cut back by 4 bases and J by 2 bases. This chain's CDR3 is CASSLGTSGMGTYEQYF. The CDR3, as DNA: TGTGCCAGCTCACTCGGGACTAGCGGGATGGGGACCTACGAGCAGTACTTC.

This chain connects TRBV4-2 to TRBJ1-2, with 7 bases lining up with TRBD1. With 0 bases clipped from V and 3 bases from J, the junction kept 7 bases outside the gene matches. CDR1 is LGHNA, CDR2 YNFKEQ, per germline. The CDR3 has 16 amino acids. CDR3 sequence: CASSQDADRAHYGYTF. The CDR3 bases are TGTGCCAGCAGCCAAGATGCCGACAGGGCTCACTATGGCTACACCTTC.

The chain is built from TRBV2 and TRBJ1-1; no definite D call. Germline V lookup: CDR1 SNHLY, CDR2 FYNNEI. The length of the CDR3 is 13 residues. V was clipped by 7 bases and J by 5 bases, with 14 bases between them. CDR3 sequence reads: CASIVTPRTEAFF. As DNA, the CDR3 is TGTGCCAGCATAGTGACTCCAAGGACTGAAGCTTTCTTT.

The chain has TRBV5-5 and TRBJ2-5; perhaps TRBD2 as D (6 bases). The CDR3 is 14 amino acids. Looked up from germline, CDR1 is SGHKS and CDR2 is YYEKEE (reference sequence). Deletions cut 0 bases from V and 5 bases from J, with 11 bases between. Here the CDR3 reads CASSLVAVEETQYF. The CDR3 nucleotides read TGTGCCAGCAGCTTGGTAGCGGTGGAGGAGACCCAGTACTTC.

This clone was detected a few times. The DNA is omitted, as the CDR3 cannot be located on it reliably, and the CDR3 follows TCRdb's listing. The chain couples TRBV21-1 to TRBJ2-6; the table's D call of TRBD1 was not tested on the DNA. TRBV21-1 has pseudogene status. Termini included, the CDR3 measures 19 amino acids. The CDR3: CASSREGFGEGAGANVLTF.

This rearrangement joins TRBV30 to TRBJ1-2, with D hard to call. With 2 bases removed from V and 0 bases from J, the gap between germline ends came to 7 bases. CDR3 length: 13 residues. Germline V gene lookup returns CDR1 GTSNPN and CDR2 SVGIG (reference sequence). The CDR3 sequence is CAWSHGANYGYTF. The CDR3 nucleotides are TGTGCCTGGAGTCACGGAGCTAACTATGGCTACACCTTC. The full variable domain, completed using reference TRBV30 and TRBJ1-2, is SQTIHQWPATLVQPVGSPLSLECTVEGTSNPNLYWYRQAAGRGLQLLFYSVGIGQISSEVPQNLSASRPQDRQFILSSKKLLLSDSGFYLCAWSHGANYGYTFGSGTRLTVV.

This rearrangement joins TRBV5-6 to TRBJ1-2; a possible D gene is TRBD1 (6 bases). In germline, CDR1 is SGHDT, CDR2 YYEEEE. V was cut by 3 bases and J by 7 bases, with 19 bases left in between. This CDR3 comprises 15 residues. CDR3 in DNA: TGTGCCAGCAGCTCGAAAACCGGGACATTCCGTGGCTACACCTTC. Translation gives CASSSKTGTFRGYTF. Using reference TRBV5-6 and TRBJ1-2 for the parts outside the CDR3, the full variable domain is DAGVTQSPTHLIKTRGQQVTLRCSPKSGHDTVSWYQQALGQGPQFIFQYYEEEERQRGNFPDRFSGHQFPNYSSELNVNALLLGDSALYLCASSSKTGTFRGYTFGSGTRLTVV.

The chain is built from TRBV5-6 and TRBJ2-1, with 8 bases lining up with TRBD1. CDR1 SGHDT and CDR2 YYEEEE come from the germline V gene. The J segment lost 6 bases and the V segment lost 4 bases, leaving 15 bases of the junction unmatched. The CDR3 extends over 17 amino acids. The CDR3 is CASSKLAGTGFGNEQFF. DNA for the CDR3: TGTGCCAGCAGCAAACTGGCCGGGACAGGATTTGGCAATGAGCAGTTCTTC.

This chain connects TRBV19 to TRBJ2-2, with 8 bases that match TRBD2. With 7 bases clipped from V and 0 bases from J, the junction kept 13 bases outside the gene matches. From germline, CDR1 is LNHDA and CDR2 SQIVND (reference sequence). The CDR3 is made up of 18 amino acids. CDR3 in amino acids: CASTKFGPGGANTGELFF. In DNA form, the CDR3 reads TGTGCCAGTACTAAATTTGGCCCGGGGGGGGCGAACACCGGGGAGCTGTTTTTT.

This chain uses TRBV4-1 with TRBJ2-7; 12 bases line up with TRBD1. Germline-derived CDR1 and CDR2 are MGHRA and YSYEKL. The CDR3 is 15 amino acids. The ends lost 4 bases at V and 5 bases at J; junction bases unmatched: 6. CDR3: CASSLSGTGGDEQYF. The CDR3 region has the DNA TGCGCCAGCAGCCTCTCAGGGACAGGGGGCGACGAGCAGTACTTC.

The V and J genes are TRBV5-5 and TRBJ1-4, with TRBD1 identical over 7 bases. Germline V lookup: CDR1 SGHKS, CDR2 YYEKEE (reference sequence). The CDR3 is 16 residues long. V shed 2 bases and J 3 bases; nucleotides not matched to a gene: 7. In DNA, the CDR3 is TGTGCCAGCAGCTTTGGGACAGCTCCTTCTAATGAAAAACTGTTTTTT. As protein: CASSFGTAPSNEKLFF.

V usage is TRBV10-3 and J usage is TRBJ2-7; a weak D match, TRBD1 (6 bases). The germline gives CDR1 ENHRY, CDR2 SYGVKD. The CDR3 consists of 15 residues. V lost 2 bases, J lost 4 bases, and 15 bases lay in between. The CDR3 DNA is TGTGCCATCAGTGAGAACAGGGTTAACGAGTACGAGCAGTACTTC. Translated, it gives CAISENRVNEYEQYF.

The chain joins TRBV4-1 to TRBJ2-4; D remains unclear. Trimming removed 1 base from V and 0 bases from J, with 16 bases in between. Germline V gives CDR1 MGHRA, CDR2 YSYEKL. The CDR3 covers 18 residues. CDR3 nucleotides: TGCGCCAGCAGCCAAGGGGTGGCGGTGAACCTAGCCAAAAACATTCAGTACTTC. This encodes CASSQGVAVNLAKNIQYF.

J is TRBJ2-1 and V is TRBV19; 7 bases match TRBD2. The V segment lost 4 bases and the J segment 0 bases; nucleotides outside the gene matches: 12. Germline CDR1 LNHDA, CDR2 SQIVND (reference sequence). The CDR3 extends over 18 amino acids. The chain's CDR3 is CASSTMPSGSSSYNEQFF. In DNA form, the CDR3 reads TGTGCCAGTAGTACAATGCCTAGCGGATCAAGCTCCTACAATGAGCAGTTCTTC.

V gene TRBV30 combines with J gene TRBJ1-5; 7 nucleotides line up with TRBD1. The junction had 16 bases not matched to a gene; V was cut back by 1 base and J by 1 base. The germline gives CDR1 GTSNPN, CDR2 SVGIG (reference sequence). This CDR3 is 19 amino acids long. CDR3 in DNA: TGTGCCTGGAGTGCGCCGCGACAGGGAAGGGAGAAAAGCAATCAGCCCCAGCATTTT. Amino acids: CAWSAPRQGREKSNQPQHF.

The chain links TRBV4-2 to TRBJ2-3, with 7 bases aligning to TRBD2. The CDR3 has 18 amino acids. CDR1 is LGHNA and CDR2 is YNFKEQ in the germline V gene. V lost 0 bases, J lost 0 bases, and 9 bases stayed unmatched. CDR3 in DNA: TGTGCCAGCAGCCAAGAGGTCAGAGCGGGACTAAGCACAGATACGCAGTATTTT. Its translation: CASSQEVRAGLSTDTQYF.

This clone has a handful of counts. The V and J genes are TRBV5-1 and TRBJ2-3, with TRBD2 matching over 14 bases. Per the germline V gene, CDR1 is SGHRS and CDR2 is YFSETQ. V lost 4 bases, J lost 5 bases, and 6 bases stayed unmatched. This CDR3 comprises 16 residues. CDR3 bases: TGCGCCAGCAGCATGGGGACTAGCGGGAGAGTAGATACGCAGTATTTT. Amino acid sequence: CASSMGTSGRVDTQYF.

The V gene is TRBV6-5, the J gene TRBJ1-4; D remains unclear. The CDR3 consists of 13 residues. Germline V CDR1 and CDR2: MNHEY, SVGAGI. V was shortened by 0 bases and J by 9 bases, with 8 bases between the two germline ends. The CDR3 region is CASSYSLDKKLFF. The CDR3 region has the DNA TGTGCCAGCAGTTACTCGTTAGATAAAAAACTGTTTTTT.

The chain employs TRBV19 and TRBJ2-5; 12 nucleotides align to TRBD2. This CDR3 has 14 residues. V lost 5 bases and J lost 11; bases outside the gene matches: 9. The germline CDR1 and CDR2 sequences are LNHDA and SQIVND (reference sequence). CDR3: CASSRLAGAKEQYF. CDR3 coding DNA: TGTGCCAGTAGTCGACTAGCGGGAGCTAAAGAGCAGTACTTC.

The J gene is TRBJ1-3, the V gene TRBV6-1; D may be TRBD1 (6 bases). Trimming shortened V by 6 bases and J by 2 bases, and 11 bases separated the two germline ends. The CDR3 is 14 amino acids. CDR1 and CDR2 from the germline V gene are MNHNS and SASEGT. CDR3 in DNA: TGTGCCAGCAGGCAATCAGGGGCTGGAAACACCATATATTTT. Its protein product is CASRQSGAGNTIYF.